This T cell receptor beta chain was sequenced in a study of blood T cell repertoires in COVID-19. Across the whole study: Collection of acute and convalescent COVID-19 samples took place in the United States, Italy and Spain.

In the original processing: Reference gene primer amplification gave nucleated cell count estimates. The assay was immunoSEQ multiplex PCR, and TCRdb's table has in-frame clones only and misses some. The V and J calls and clone size were taken over from that table, and D and trimming were inferred from the DNA. This table holds about 150,000 clones, 80% found once. J was trimmed by 15 bases and V by 1 base; bases with no gene match: 15. CDR1 is SGHTA and CDR2 is FQGNSA in the germline V gene. This CDR3 spans 15 amino acids. Specimen: peripheral blood. The gene calls are TRBV7-2 and TRBJ2-1; TRBD2 aligns across 7 bases. The TCR was taken from a man aged 55 to 70 with active or convalescent COVID-19. CDR3 sequence: CASSLVGTSAGDRFF. The CDR3 nucleotides are TGTGCCAGCAGCTTAGTTGGTACGTCGGCGGGAGATAGGTTCTTC.